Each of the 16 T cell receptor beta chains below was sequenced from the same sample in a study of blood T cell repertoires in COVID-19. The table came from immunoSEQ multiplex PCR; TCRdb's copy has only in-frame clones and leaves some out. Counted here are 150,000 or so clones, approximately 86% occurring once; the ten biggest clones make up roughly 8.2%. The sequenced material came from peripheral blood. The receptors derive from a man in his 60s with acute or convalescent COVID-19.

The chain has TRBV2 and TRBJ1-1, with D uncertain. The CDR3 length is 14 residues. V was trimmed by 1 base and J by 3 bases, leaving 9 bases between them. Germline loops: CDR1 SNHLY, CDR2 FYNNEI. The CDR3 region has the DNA TGTGCCAGCAGTGAAGGCAGGCAGTACACTGAAGCTTTCTTT. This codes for CASSEGRQYTEAFF.

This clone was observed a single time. The CDR3 spells CASGAAYEQYF. The CDR3 DNA is TGTGCCAGCGGAGCGGCGTACGAGCAGTACTTC. This rearrangement joins TRBV28 to TRBJ2-7; D is perhaps TRBD2 (5 bases). Germline loops: CDR1 MDHEN, CDR2 SYDVKM. Trimming shortened V by 8 bases and J by 4 bases, and 9 bases separated the two germline ends. CDR3 length equals 11 residues.

CDR3 residues: CASSQRGSGTEAFF. CDR3 sequence (DNA): TGTGCCAGCAGCCAAAGGGGGAGCGGCACTGAAGCTTTCTTT. The J gene is TRBJ1-1, the V gene TRBV3-1 (or the pseudogene TRBV3-2); D perhaps matches TRBD1 (6 bases). The V gene's germline CDR1 is LGHDT and CDR2 YNNKEL (reference sequence). Trimming cost V 2 bases and J 4 bases, with 11 bases left between them. CDR3 length: 14 residues.

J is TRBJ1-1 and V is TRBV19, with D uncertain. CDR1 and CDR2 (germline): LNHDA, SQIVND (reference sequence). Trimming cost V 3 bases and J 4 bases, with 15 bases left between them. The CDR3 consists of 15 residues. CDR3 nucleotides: TGTGCCAGTAGTATCCTGACATCCTTAGGCACTGAAGCTTTCTTT. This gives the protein CASSILTSLGTEAFF.

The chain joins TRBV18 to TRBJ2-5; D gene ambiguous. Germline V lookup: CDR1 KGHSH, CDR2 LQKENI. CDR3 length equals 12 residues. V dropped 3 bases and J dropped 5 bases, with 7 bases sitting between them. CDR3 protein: CASSPRAETQYF. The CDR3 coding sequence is TGTGCCAGCTCACCTCGCGCCGAGACCCAGTACTTC.

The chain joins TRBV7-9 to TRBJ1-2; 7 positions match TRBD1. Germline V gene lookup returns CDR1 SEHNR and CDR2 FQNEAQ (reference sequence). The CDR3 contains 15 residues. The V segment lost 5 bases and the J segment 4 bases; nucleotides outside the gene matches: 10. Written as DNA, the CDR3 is TGTGCCAGCAGCCCCGGGACAGCCCCTGGCTATGGCTACACCTTC. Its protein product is CASSPGTAPGYGYTF.

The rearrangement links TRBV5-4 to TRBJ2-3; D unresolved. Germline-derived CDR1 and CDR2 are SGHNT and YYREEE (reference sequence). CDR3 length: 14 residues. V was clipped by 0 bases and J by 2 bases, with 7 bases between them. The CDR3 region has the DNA TGTGCCAGCAGCTTGGCTAAATACACAGATACGCAGTATTTT. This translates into CASSLAKYTDTQYF.

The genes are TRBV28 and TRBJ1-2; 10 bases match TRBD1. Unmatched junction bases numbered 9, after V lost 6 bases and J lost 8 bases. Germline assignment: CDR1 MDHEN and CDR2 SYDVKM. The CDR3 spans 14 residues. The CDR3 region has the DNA TGTGCCAGCAGCCAGCCGGGACAGGGGAGAGGCTACACCTTC. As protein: CASSQPGQGRGYTF.

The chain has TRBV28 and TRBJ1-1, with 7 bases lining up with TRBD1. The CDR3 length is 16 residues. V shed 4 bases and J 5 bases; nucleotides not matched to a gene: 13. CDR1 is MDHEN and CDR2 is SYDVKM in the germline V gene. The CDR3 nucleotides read TGTGCCAGCAGTTCCGACAGGGAAAGGGAGTCTACTGAAGCTTTCTTT. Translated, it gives CASSSDRERESTEAFF. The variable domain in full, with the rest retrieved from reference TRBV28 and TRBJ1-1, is DVKVTQSSRYLVKRTGEKVFLECVQDMDHENMFWYRQDPGLGLRLIYFSYDVKMKEKGDIPEGYSVSREKKERFSLILESASTNQTSMYLCASSSDRERESTEAFFGQGTRLTVV.

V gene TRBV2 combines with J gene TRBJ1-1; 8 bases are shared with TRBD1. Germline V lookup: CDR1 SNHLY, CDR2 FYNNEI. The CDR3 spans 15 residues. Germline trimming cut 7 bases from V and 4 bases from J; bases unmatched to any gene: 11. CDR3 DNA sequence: TGTGCCAGCACCCGATACTTTACAGGGGGCACTGAAGCTTTCTTT. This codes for CASTRYFTGGTEAFF.

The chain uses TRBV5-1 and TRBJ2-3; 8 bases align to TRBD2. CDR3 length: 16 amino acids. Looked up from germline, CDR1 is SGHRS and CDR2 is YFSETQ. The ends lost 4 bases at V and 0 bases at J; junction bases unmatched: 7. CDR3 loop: CASSPRTSMSTDTQYF. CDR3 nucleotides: TGCGCCAGCAGCCCAAGGACTAGCATGAGCACAGATACGCAGTATTTT. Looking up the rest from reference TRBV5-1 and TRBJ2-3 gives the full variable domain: KAGVTQTPRYLIKTRGQQVTLSCSPISGHRSVSWYQQTPGQGLQFLFEYFSETQRNKGNFPGRFSGRQFSNSRSEMNVSTLELGDSALYLCASSPRTSMSTDTQYFGPGTRLTVL.

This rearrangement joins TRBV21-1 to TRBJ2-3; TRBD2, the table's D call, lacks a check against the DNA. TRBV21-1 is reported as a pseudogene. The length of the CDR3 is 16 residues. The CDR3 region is CASSKPVRRSTDTQYF. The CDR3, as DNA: TGTGCCAGCAGCAAACCTGTTAGGAGAAGCACAGATACGCAGTATTTT.

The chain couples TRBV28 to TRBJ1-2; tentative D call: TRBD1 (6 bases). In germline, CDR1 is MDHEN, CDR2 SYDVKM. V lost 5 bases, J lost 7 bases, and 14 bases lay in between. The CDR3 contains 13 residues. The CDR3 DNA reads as TGTGCCAGCAGTGGACCACAGGGAATTGGCTACACCTTC. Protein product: CASSGPQGIGYTF.

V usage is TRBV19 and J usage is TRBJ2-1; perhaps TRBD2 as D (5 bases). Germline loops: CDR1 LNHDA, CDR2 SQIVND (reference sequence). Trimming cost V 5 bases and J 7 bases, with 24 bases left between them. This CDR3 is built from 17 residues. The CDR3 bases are TGTGCCAGTAGTCCCCCCCTCGTGGAGGCCATGGATAATGAGCAGTTCTTC. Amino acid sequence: CASSPPLVEAMDNEQFF.

CDR3 in DNA: TGCAGCGTGGCCGGGACAGAAAATCAGCCCCAGCATTTT. It yields the protein CSVAGTENQPQHF. The chain uses TRBV29-1 and TRBJ1-5; 7 bases are shared with TRBD1. Germline-derived CDR1 and CDR2 are SQVTM and ANQGSEA. Unmatched junction bases numbered 6, after V lost 6 bases and J lost 4 bases. The CDR3 spans 13 residues.

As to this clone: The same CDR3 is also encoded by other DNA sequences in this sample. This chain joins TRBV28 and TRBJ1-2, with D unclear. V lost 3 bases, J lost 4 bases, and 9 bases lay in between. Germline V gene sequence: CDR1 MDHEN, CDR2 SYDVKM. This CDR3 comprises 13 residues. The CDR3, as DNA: TGTGCCAGCAGTTTCCGCGGCGGCTATGGCTACACCTTC. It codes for CASSFRGGYGYTF.